This entry describes one T cell receptor beta chain. This clonotype was counted ten times or more. The clone's antigen remains unknown. Within one base of it there is no much larger clone, and no base qualities were kept. Libraries were constructed by PCR. The listed sequencing device is Illumina HiSeq 2500. To reduce PCR and sequencing biases, unique molecular identifiers were built into the TCR beta cDNA libraries. Every 1 to 10 million input T cells yielded roughly 500,000 cDNA molecules, meaning each molecule approximated one T cell. The patient libraries were prepared and sequenced using the same protocol as the earlier healthy control dataset. Samples belonging to the same batch were prepared together, multiplexed and sequenced on a shared HiSeq lane. The authors processed their data as follows. MIGEC handled the raw barcoded reads, throwing out single-read molecular identifier groups before consensus assembly and CDR3 extraction. Clonotype tables were post-analysed with VDJtools, normalizing diversity by down-sampling all datasets to the smallest sample size. To correct batch-related cross-sample contamination, repertoire overlap clustering matched CDR3 amino acid sequences but not nucleotide sequences. In TCRdb, the public reads were trimmed at Q25 with fastp and aligned with MiXCR, with productive beta chains retained. Each record represents a unique CDR3 protein, reported with the most common genes and DNA among its rows. TCRdb's processing, not the authors' own work, is the source of the V and J calls. A total of about 400,000 distinct CDR3 sequences appear in this sample, around 37% of them only once. The ten largest clones take up around an eighth of the sample.

These data are taken from a study of post-analysis software for immune sequencing data (dated by TCRdb to 2015 to 2017). With regard to the full study: The recorded disease courses included relapsing-remitting, secondary progressive and progressive-relapsing multiple sclerosis, and some patients had no subtype annotation. Patient repertoires were compared against some twelve previously published healthy control repertoires from donors aged about 6 to 26 years. A subset of samples was prepared in parallel using single-end sample barcoding, then pooled and co-amplified after Illumina adapter ligation.

Overall study results and their limits: Direct clustering with F measure revealed strong co-clustering of samples prepared in the same batch, which led to a batch-effect correction. The multiple sclerosis patient group was slightly younger than the control group. Compared with controls, multiple sclerosis patients had significantly lower normalized Chao1 diversity, a finding suggesting substantial peripheral T-cell clonal expansion. Patients showed significantly higher frequencies than controls for five TRBV segments, among them TRBV5-6, TRBV5-1 and TRBV20-1.

As encoded in the germline V gene, CDR1 is SQVTM while CDR2 is ANQGSEA. A distance of 15 bases separates the germline ends of V and J, which lose 7 bases and 1 base respectively. Counted from cysteine to phenylalanine, this CDR3 has 14 amino acids. The only DNA kept is the CDR3, 42 bases in frame from the first base. To demonstrate the VDJtools post-analysis software, TCR beta repertoires were profiled from the peripheral blood of roughly 12 young patients with multiple sclerosis. The multiple sclerosis patients were children and adolescents ranging in age from roughly 6 to 16 years. The chain links TRBV29-1 with TRBJ2-3; TRBD2 could be the D gene, as 7 bases match. The sample comprised blood. This sequence originates from a girl aged 5 to 17 with multiple sclerosis. The sequenced DNA is TGCAGCGCCTTGGGGGGGCGAGGCACAGATACGCAGTATTTT. This yields the protein CSALGGRGTDTQYF.